Listed below are T cell receptor beta chains from one sample, sequenced in a study of T-cell memory formation after mild COVID-19. TCRdb fed the 5' RACE reads into MiXCR, producing one record per CDR3 protein. Counted here are about 58,000 distinct CDR3 sequences, about a quarter occurring once; the ten biggest clones make up 43%. Input material: PBMCs or a T cell subset sorted from them (not recorded which). The receptors shown here come from a man in his late teens or twenties who had mild COVID-19 (a few samples of this study predate the infection). Cell type and time point are not known. Both conserved end residues are part of each CDR3. The D gene is left open where the match is weak. Clone size is not always given. Where it is, it says once, few, many or a class for expanded clones.

d_gene,v_gene,abundance,j_gene,CDR3nt,CDR3aa
-,TRBV20-1,few,TRBJ1-4,TGCAGTGCTAGAGATGGTTATAATGAAAAACTGTTTTTT,CSARDGYNEKLFF
-,TRBV4-1,-,TRBJ1-2,TGCGCCAGCAGCCAAGATCCAGGGGCTAGCGGCTACACCTTC,CASSQDPGASGYTF
-,TRBV9,-,TRBJ2-3,TGTGCCAGCAGCGTAGCTGGAGACACAGATACGCAGTATTTT,CASSVAGDTDTQYF
TRBD1,TRBV7-3,-,TRBJ2-1,TGTGCCAGCAGCTTAGGTTTATCGGGACAGGGTCTCAATGAGCAGTTCTTC,CASSLGLSGQGLNEQFF
-,TRBV27,-,TRBJ1-6,TGTGCCAGCAGTTCGTCTTCACACAGGGTTGTCTCACCCCTCCACTTT,CASSSSSHRVVSPLHF
TRBD1,TRBV12-3/TRBV12-4,-,TRBJ2-1,TGTGCCAGCAGTTGGGGACAGCCCGAGCAGTTCTTC,CASSWGQPEQFF
-,TRBV29-1,-,TRBJ1-1,TGCAGCGCTGATATTGTGGACACTGAAGCTTTCTTT,CSADIVDTEAFF
TRBD1,TRBV9,few,TRBJ2-3,TGTGCCAGCAGCGTACGGACAGGGGATAGCACAGATACGCAGTATTTT,CASSVRTGDSTDTQYF
-,TRBV7-2,once,TRBJ2-2,TGTGCCAGCAGCGAATTCACCGGGGAGCTGTTTTTT,CASSEFTGELFF
-,TRBV21-1,-,TRBJ2-4,TGTGCCAGCAGGCCGGGCGGCGGGTCAAACATTCAGTACTTC,CASRPGGGSNIQYF
TRBD2,TRBV19,few,TRBJ2-1,TGTGCCAGTAGTTTTACTAGCGGGGGTGGAAATGAGCAGTTCTTC,CASSFTSGGGNEQFF
TRBD1,TRBV20-1,-,TRBJ2-1,TGCAGTGCTAGAGCTGACAGGGGATCCTACAATGAGCAGTTCTTC,CSARADRGSYNEQFF
TRBD1,TRBV2,few,TRBJ1-5,TGTGCCAGCAGTCCGACAGGGATGGGCCAGCCCCAGCATTTT,CASSPTGMGQPQHF
-,TRBV6-1,-,TRBJ1-1,TGTGCCAGCAGCCGGTTTCGAGGGCAGGGGAACACTGAAGCTTTCTTT,CASSRFRGQGNTEAFF
-,TRBV12-3/TRBV12-4,few,TRBJ1-4,TGTGCCACCTCCGATGGGGTATCTAATGAAAAACTGTTTTTT,CATSDGVSNEKLFF
TRBD1,TRBV7-7,-,TRBJ2-7,TGTGCCAGCAGCTACAAACAGGGGCCCTACGAGCAGTACTTC,CASSYKQGPYEQYF
TRBD1,TRBV12-3/TRBV12-4,-,TRBJ1-1,TGTGCCTCTAGTAGGGCAGGGGGCGCGGGAGCTTTCTTT,CASSRAGGAGAFF
-,TRBV27,-,TRBJ2-2,TGTGCCAGCAGCTGGTCTACCGGGGAGCTGTTTTTT,CASSWSTGELFF
-,TRBV7-6,-,TRBJ2-7,TGTGCCAGCAGCTCTGACCCGTCCTACGAGCAGTACTTC,CASSSDPSYEQYF
TRBD1,TRBV18,few,TRBJ2-3,TGTGCCAGCTCATCCGGGACAGAAGTAGATACGCAGTATTTT,CASSSGTEVDTQYF
-,TRBV6-2/TRBV6-3,-,TRBJ2-1,TGTGCCAGCAGTTTCGCCCTGCCGCGGAAGTTTATTTATAGGGACAATGAGCAGTTCTTC,CASSFALPRKFIYRDNEQFF
TRBD1,TRBV7-9,-,TRBJ1-3,TGTGCCAGCAGCTACCCCCGGGACAGGGCTGGAAACACCATATATTTT,CASSYPRDRAGNTIYF
TRBD1,TRBV4-1,-,TRBJ2-2,TGCGCCAGCAGTCATACCGGGACAGGGCCCACCGGGGAGCTGTTTTTT,CASSHTGTGPTGELFF